This T cell receptor (beta chain) was retrieved from a study of identical twins. Study-wide results and caveats: Twin pairs' shared out-of-frame alpha sequences were enriched in low generation probability.

Concerning this clonotype: Antigen specificity is unknown.

TCRdb called the 5' RACE reads again in MiXCR, with one record for every CDR3 protein. The sample shows more than 600,000 distinct CDR3 sequences, over 15% of them seen only once. The CDR3 has 13 residues. From germline, CDR1 is DFQATT and CDR2 SNEGSKA (reference sequence). Trimming at V came to 6 bases and at J to 7 bases, leaving 12 bases not matched to a gene. These data were also reused for a study on T cells expressing NK-cell markers.

Sequencing was performed on PBMCs. The V and J genes are TRBV20-1 and TRBJ2-7, with TRBD1 matching 7 bases. The source is a woman aged 18-29 years in good health. Here the CDR3 reads CSAPGQRDVEQYF. CDR3 sequence (DNA): TGCAGTGCCCCGGGACAGAGGGATGTGGAGCAGTACTTC.